These 18 T cell receptor beta chains were sequenced from one sample in a study of blood T cell repertoires in COVID-19. Profiling relied on immunoSEQ multiplex PCR, and the TCRdb table lists in-frame clones only, not all of them. The data show about 61,000 clones, about 88% seen once. The source material was peripheral blood. The receptors originated from a woman aged 45-59 years with active or convalescent COVID-19.

The chain couples TRBV5-6 to TRBJ2-3; D not certain. The CDR3 is 13 residues long. V shed 2 bases and J shed 0 bases, with 4 bases lying between them. Germline V gene data show CDR1 as SGHDT and CDR2 as YYEEEE. The CDR3 nucleotides read TGTGCCAGCAGCTTTGGCAGCACAGATACGCAGTATTTT. Its protein product is CASSFGSTDTQYF.

The V gene is TRBV28, the J gene TRBJ2-7, with D maybe TRBD2 (6 bases). Trimming left V 8 bases short and J 2 bases short, with 16 bases between. There are 14 residues in the CDR3. Looked up from germline, CDR1 is MDHEN and CDR2 is SYDVKM. CDR3 DNA sequence: TGTGCCAGCGAACTAGCAGGGAGTGCCTACGAGCAGTACTTC. Its protein is CASELAGSAYEQYF.

About this clone: One end of the junction does not line up with germline, which may come from a read error. The V and J genes are TRBV7-2 and TRBJ2-3; 7 positions agree with TRBD2. Germline assignment: CDR1 SGHTA and CDR2 FQGNSA. This CDR3 is 16 amino acids long. This chain's CDR3 is CATSDGGGWYRDTQYF. CDR3 in DNA: TGTGCCACCAGCGATGGGGGGGGTTGGTACCGGGATACGCAGTATTTT. Full variable domain (outside the CDR3, taken from reference TRBV7-2 and TRBJ2-3): GAGVSQSPSNKVTEKGKDVELRCDPISGHTALYWYRQSLGQGLEFLIYFQGNSAPDKSGLPSDRFSAERTGGSVSTLTIQRTQQEDSAVYLCATSDGGGWYRDTQYFGPGTRLTVL.

The chain has TRBV18 and TRBJ1-6; D gene unclear. The CDR3 loop spans 13 amino acids. Looked up from germline, CDR1 is KGHSH and CDR2 is LQKENI. V gave up 3 bases and J gave up 6 bases, with 6 bases separating them. The CDR3: CASSPTFNSPLHF. Written as DNA, the CDR3 is TGTGCCAGCTCACCGACTTTTAATTCACCCCTCCACTTT.

The DNA of the CDR3 is TGTGCCATCAATGACGCGGGAGGGCGAGGGAATGAGCAGTTCTTC. Its translation: CAINDAGGRGNEQFF. This chain joins TRBV10-3 and TRBJ2-1; 9 bases align to TRBD2. The J segment lost 7 bases and the V segment lost 7 bases, leaving 11 bases of the junction unmatched. The CDR3 is made up of 15 amino acids. Germline loops: CDR1 ENHRY, CDR2 SYGVKD.

V is TRBV2 and J is TRBJ2-7; 8 bases are shared with TRBD1. The germline CDR1 and CDR2 sequences are SNHLY and FYNNEI. V shed 7 bases, J shed 6 bases, and the junction held 8 bases outside the gene matches. The CDR3 is 13 amino acids. This chain's CDR3 is CASMTGELREQYF. CDR3 DNA: TGTGCCAGCATGACAGGGGAATTGCGCGAGCAGTACTTC.

The chain is built from TRBV15 and TRBJ1-1; TRBD1 is a possible D gene (6 bases). Germline lookup yields CDR1 LNHNV and CDR2 YYDKDF (reference sequence). CDR3 length: 14 residues. Trimming removed 1 base from V and 1 base from J, with 7 bases in between. The CDR3 sequence: CATSRVQGNTEAFF. The CDR3 DNA reads TGTGCCACCAGCAGAGTACAGGGGAACACTGAAGCTTTCTTT.

The chain carries TRBV4-2 and TRBJ1-2, with D possibly being TRBD1 (6 bases). This CDR3 is built from 17 residues. The V gene lost 0 bases and the J gene lost 4 bases, with 18 bases spanning the gap. CDR1 is LGHNA and CDR2 is YNFKEQ in the germline V gene. This CDR3 reads CASSQDLGGGSRYGYTF. In DNA form, the CDR3 reads TGTGCCAGCAGCCAAGATCTTGGTGGGGGCTCTCGCTATGGCTACACCTTC.

The V and J genes are TRBV9 and TRBJ1-2; D gene ambiguous. Trimming cost V 3 bases and J 7 bases, with 7 bases left between them. Germline V CDR1 and CDR2: SGDLS, YYNGEE. The CDR3 length is 11 residues. The CDR3 loop is CASSGGGGYTF. The CDR3 coding sequence is TGTGCCAGCAGCGGTGGCGGTGGCTACACCTTC. The variable domain in full, with the rest retrieved from reference TRBV9 and TRBJ1-2, is DSGVTQTPKHLITATGQRVTLRCSPRSGDLSVYWYQQSLDQGLQFLIQYYNGEERAKGNILERFSAQQFPDLHSELNLSSLELGDSALYFCASSGGGGYTFGSGTRLTVV.

The rearrangement links TRBV6-5 to TRBJ1-6; a weak D match, TRBD1 (6 bases). Germline CDR1 and CDR2: MNHEY and SVGAGI. The germline V and J ends were trimmed by 8 bases and 6 bases, with 17 bases remaining between them. The CDR3 spans 15 residues. The CDR3 region has the DNA TGTGCCAGCTTCCGGGACACCCAGTTTAATTCACCCCTCCACTTT. Translation gives CASFRDTQFNSPLHF.

The chain has TRBV7-8 and TRBJ2-7; 8 positions agree with TRBD1. Trimming took 5 bases from V and 1 from J; bases not matched to a gene: 4. Per germline, CDR1 SGHVS and CDR2 FQNEAQ. This CDR3 has 14 amino acids. This CDR3 is CASSLGTGSYEQYF. The DNA for the CDR3 is TGTGCCAGCAGCCTCGGGACAGGTTCCTACGAGCAGTACTTC.

The sample holds a few counts of this clone. The chain is built from TRBV18 and TRBJ2-7, with TRBD1 matching over 8 bases. Trimming removed 6 bases from V and 1 base from J; junction bases left unmatched: 5. The germline gives CDR1 KGHSH, CDR2 LQKENI. The CDR3 covers 14 residues. CDR3 sequence (DNA): TGTGCCAGCTCCCGGACAGGGCCTTCCTACGAGCAGTACTTC. It encodes CASSRTGPSYEQYF.

The rearrangement links TRBV7-9 to TRBJ2-7, with TRBD2 identical over 12 bases. Looked up from germline, CDR1 is SEHNR and CDR2 is FQNEAQ (reference sequence). CDR3 length: 19 amino acids. V dropped 4 bases and J dropped 2; count of bases not matched to a gene: 15. CDR3 region: CASSSPGTSGPHRAYEQYF. Written as DNA, the CDR3 is TGTGCCAGCAGCTCACCCGGGACTAGCGGGCCCCATCGGGCCTACGAGCAGTACTTC. The whole variable domain, filled in from reference TRBV7-9 and TRBJ2-7, reads DTGVSQNPRHKITKRGQNVTFRCDPISEHNRLYWYRQTLGQGPEFLTYFQNEAQLEKSRLLSDRFSAERPKGSFSTLEIQRTEQGDSAMYLCASSSPGTSGPHRAYEQYFGPGTRLTVT.

The sample holds one count of this clone. This sequence joins TRBV7-8 and TRBJ2-5; 8 bases match TRBD2. V lost 5 bases and J lost 4; bases outside the gene matches: 15. CDR3 length: 17 residues. Germline CDR1 SGHVS, CDR2 FQNEAQ. CDR3 DNA: TGTGCCAGCAGCGAGCCGGGTGCCGGGAGGGTGAGAGAGACCCAGTACTTC. It translates to CASSEPGAGRVRETQYF.

This clone was picked up one time. The rearrangement joins TRBV6-5 to TRBJ2-3; possible D gene TRBD1, 6 bases. Per germline, CDR1 MNHEY and CDR2 SVGAGI. V lost 6 bases to trimming and J lost 8 bases, with 18 bases between them. The length of the CDR3 is 14 residues. CDR3 amino acids: CASRADRISGTQYF. CDR3 sequence (DNA): TGTGCCAGCAGGGCAGACAGGATCTCGGGTACGCAGTATTTT.

CDR3 DNA sequence: TGTGCCTGGGGAACACGACAGGGGGCTTTCAATCAGCCCCAGCATTTT. Translation gives CAWGTRQGAFNQPQHF. The gene calls are TRBV30 and TRBJ1-5, with 10 positions matching TRBD1. The V gene end was trimmed by 5 bases and the J gene end by 3 bases; junction bases not matched to a gene: 10. Per germline, CDR1 GTSNPN and CDR2 SVGIG (reference sequence). This CDR3 has 16 amino acids.

Written as DNA, the CDR3 is TGTGCCAGCAGTTTTCAGAAAACCTACGAGCAGTACTTC. It translates to CASSFQKTYEQYF. V and J are TRBV12-3 or TRBV12-4 and TRBJ2-7; D is unclear. This CDR3 comprises 13 residues. The V and J ends lost 3 bases and 2 bases respectively, with 8 bases between them.

The chain links TRBV6-1 to TRBJ2-2; 10 bases align to TRBD1. The CDR3 extends over 16 amino acids. Trimming took 2 bases from V and 4 from J; bases not matched to a gene: 4. The germline V gene has CDR1 MNHNS and CDR2 SASEGT. The CDR3 DNA is TGTGCCAGCAGTGAAATGGGACAGGGGACCACCGGGGAGCTGTTTTTT. Its translation is CASSEMGQGTTGELFF.